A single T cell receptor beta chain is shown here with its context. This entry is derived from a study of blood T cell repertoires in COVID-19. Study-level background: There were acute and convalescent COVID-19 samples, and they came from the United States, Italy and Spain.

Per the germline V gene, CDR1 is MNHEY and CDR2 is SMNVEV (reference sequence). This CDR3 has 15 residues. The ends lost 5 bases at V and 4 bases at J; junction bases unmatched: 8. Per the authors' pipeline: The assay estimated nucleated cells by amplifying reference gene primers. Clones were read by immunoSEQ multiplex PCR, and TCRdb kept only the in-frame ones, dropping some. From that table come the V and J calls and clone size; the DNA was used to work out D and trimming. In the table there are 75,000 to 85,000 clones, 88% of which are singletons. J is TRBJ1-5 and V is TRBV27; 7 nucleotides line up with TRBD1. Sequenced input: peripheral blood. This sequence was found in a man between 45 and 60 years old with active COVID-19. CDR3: CASSATGTANQPQHF. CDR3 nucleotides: TGTGCCAGCAGTGCTACCGGGACAGCAAATCAGCCCCAGCATTTT.